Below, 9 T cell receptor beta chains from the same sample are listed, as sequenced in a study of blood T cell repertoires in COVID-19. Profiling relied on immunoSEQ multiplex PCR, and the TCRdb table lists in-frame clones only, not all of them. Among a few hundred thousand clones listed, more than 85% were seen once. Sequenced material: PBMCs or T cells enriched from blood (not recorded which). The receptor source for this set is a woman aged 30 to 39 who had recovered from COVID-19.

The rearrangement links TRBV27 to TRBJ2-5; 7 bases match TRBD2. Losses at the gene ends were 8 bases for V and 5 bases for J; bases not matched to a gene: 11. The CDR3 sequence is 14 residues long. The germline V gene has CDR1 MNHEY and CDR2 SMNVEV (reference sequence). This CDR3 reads CASSRGLWTETQYF. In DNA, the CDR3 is TGTGCCAGCTCTCGGGGACTATGGACGGAGACCCAGTACTTC.

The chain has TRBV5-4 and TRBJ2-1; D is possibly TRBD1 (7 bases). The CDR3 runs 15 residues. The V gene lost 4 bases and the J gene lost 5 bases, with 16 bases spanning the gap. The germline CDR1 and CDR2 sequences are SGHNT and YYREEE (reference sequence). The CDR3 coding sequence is TGTGCCAGCAGCCTCGGGGGACAGACTAACAATGAGCAGTTCTTC. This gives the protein CASSLGGQTNNEQFF.

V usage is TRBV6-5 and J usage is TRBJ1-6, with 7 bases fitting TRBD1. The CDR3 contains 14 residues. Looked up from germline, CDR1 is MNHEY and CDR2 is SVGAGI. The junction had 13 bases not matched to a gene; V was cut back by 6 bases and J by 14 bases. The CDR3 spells CASSPRQGTITLHF. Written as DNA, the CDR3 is TGTGCCAGCAGCCCCAGACAGGGTACCATCACCCTCCACTTT.

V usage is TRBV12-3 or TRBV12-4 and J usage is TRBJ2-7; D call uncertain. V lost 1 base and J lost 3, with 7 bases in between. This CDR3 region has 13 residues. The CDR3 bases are TGTGCCAGCAGTTTAGGGCACAACTACGAGCAGTACTTC. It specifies CASSLGHNYEQYF.

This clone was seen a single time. The CDR3 DNA reads as TGTGCCAGCAGTTCCGAGCGGCAGGGAGGTTTGACTGAAGCTTTCTTT. Translated, it gives CASSSERQGGLTEAFF. The chain carries TRBV6-5 and TRBJ1-1, with a possible D match to TRBD1 (5 bases). Germline values: CDR1 MNHEY, CDR2 SVGAGI. V lost 4 bases and J 5 bases, leaving 20 bases between the germline ends. This CDR3 spans 16 amino acids.

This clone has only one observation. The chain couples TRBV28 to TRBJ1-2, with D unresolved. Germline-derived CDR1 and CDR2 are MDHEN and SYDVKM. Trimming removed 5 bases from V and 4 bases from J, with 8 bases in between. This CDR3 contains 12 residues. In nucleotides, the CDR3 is TGTGCCAGCAGTCCCGCCGGCTATGGCTACACCTTC. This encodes CASSPAGYGYTF.

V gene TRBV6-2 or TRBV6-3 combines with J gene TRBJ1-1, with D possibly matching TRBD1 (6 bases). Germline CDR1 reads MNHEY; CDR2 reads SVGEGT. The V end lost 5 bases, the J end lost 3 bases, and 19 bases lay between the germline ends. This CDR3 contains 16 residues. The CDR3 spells CASSEGVRGWDTEAFF. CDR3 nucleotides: TGTGCCAGCAGTGAGGGCGTGAGGGGGTGGGACACTGAAGCTTTCTTT.

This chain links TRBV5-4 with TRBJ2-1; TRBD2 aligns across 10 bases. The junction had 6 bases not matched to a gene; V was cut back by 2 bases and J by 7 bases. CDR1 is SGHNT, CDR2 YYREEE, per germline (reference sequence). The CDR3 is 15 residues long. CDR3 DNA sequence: TGTGCCAGCAGCTTAGGCGGGACTAGCGAGAATGAGCAGTTCTTC. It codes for CASSLGGTSENEQFF.

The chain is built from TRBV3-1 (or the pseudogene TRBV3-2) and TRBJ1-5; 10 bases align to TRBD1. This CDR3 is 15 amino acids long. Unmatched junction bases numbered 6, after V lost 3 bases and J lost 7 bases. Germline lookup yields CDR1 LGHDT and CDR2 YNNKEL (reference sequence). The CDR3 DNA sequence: TGTGCCAGCAGCCAGGCGGGACAGGGGAGCCAGCCCCAGCATTTT. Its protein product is CASSQAGQGSQPQHF.